This is a list of T cell receptor beta chains from one sample in a study of regulatory T cells in long-lasting Graves disease. MiXCR was run by TCRdb on the multiplex PCR reads, yielding one entry per CDR3 protein. Among around 430,000 distinct CDR3 sequences listed, 22% were seen once. Specimen: peripheral blood mononuclear cells (PBMCs), collected when the disease was refractory, from a patient treated with antithyroid drugs. The source is a female donor with Graves disease. CDR3s include the opening cysteine and the closing phenylalanine or tryptophan. Each record gives: J gene, CDR3 length, V gene, clone size, D gene, CDR3 protein, CDR3 DNA. The D gene is left open where the match is weak. Size is omitted from some rows. Given values are once, few, many or a class for expanded clones.

>TRBJ1-2|13|TRBV20-1|-|-
CSARATANYGYTF
TGCAGTGCTAGGGCGACAGCTAACTATGGCTACACCTTC
>TRBJ1-1|13|TRBV28|many|-
CASGNNMNTEAFF
TGTGCCAGCGGAAACAACATGAACACTGAAGCTTTCTTT
>TRBJ2-5|13|TRBV12-3/TRBV12-4|many|TRBD2
CATQAGVEETQYF
TGTGCCACCCAGGCGGGAGTTGAGGAGACCCAGTACTTC
>TRBJ2-7|12|TRBV2|few|-
CASSDGDSRRCF
TGTGCCAGCAGTGACGGGGACTCCCGACGCTGTTTC
>TRBJ1-2|13|TRBV28|many|-
CASRESANYGYTF
TGTGCCAGCAGGGAGTCGGCTAACTATGGCTACACCTTC
>TRBJ2-5|18|TRBV11-3|few|-
CASSHWTLGGEYQETQYF
TGTGCCAGCAGCCACTGGACCCTAGGAGGGGAGTACCAAGAGACCCAGTACTTC
>TRBJ2-5|14|TRBV28|many|TRBD1
CASSRDRGPETQYF
TGTGCCAGCAGCCGAGACAGGGGGCCGGAGACCCAGTACTTC
>TRBJ1-1|13|TRBV7-3|-|TRBD1
CASSLMTGSEAFF
TGTGCCAGCAGCTTAATGACAGGGAGTGAAGCTTTCTTT
>TRBJ1-2|12|TRBV6-1|many|-
CASSHGNYGYTF
TGTGCCAGTAGCCACGGAAACTATGGCTACACCTTC
>TRBJ2-3|13|TRBV28|-|-
CASAWPSTDTQYF
TGTGCCAGCGCCTGGCCTAGCACAGATACGCAGTATTTT
>TRBJ2-5|13|TRBV5-1|few|-
CASSLDGQQTQYF
TGCGCCAGCAGCTTGGACGGCCAGCAGACCCAGTACTTC
>TRBJ1-1|11|TRBV29-1|-|-
CSSRQNTEAFF
TGCAGCTCCCGACAGAACACTGAAGCTTTCTTT
>TRBJ2-2|15|TRBV7-8|-|-
CASSPGRGLGGELFF
TGTGCCAGCAGCCCGGGGAGGGGGCTGGGCGGGGAGCTGTTTTTT
>TRBJ2-5|16|TRBV7-2|many|TRBD1
CASSRGRDRGRETQYF
TGTGCCAGCAGCAGAGGGAGGGACAGGGGAAGGGAGACCCAGTACTTC
>TRBJ1-5|18|TRBV5-6|-|-
CASSLGGGGFYSNQPQHF
TGTGCCAGCAGCTTGGGGGGGGGAGGTTTTTACAGCAATCAGCCCCAGCATTTT
>TRBJ2-2|15|TRBV19|-|-
CASTIVGRDTGELLF
TGTGCCAGTACCATCGTGGGCAGGGACACCGGGGAGCTGCTTTTT
>TRBJ2-2|13|TRBV7-7|-|-
CASSSQNTGGLFF
TGTGCTAGCAGCTCACAGAACACCGGGGGGCTGTTTTTT
>TRBJ2-5|12|TRBV29-1|many|-
CSVENREETQYF
TGCAGCGTTGAAAACAGGGAGGAGACCCAGTACTTC
>TRBJ2-6|15|TRBV12-3/TRBV12-4|-|-
CAGSDRRSGANVLTF
TGTGCCGGCTCAGATAGGCGTTCTGGGGCCAACGTCCTGACTTTC
>TRBJ1-3|13|TRBV7-8|many|-
CASRQRAGNTIYF
TGTGCCAGCAGGCAAAGAGCTGGAAACACCATATATTTT
>TRBJ1-1|15|TRBV28|many|TRBD1
CASIDRGIFNTEAFF
TGTGCCAGCATCGACAGGGGGATTTTTAACACTGAAGCTTTCTTT
>TRBJ2-7|13|TRBV6-1|many|TRBD1
CASGWQGANEQYF
TGTGCCAGCGGGTGGCAGGGGGCGAACGAGCAGTACTTC
>TRBJ2-5|14|TRBV6-4|many|TRBD1
CASIHRQGEETQYF
TGTGCCAGCATTCACAGACAGGGAGAAGAGACCCAGTACTTC
>TRBJ2-5|15|TRBV30|-|TRBD2
CAWREGLAGKETQYF
TGTGCCTGGAGGGAAGGACTAGCGGGAAAAGAGACCCAGTACTTC
>TRBJ2-3|16|TRBV28|few|-
CASIRRQGWPTDTQYF
TGTGCCAGCATCCGGCGGCAGGGCTGGCCCACAGATACGCAGTATTTT
>TRBJ1-2|14|TRBV6-1|many|-
CASSENVAPYGYTF
TGTGCCAGCAGTGAAAATGTAGCTCCCTATGGCTACACCTTC
>TRBJ2-1|14|TRBV4-1|-|TRBD1
CASRSGTGLNEQFF
TGCGCCAGCAGGTCCGGGACAGGCCTAAATGAGCAGTTCTTC
>TRBJ1-6|13|TRBV6-1|many|-
CASGGVNDSPLHF
TGTGCCAGCGGGGGCGTGAACGATTCACCCCTCCACTTT
>TRBJ2-2|14|TRBV9|-|TRBD1
CASSPETGTGELFF
TGTGCCAGCAGCCCAGAGACAGGGACCGGGGAGCTGTTTTTT
>TRBJ2-7|16|TRBV9|-|TRBD2
CASSGGLANPLYEQYF
TGTGCCAGCAGCGGGGGACTAGCCAACCCGCTCTACGAGCAGTACTTC
>TRBJ2-5|16|TRBV5-8|few|-
CASNPGQGTYQETQYF
TGTGCCAGCAACCCCGGCCAGGGAACGTACCAAGAGACCCAGTACTTC
>TRBJ2-7|16|TRBV11-2|many|TRBD1
CASSLIDPGQGYEQYF
TGTGCCAGCAGCTTGATTGACCCGGGACAGGGCTACGAGCAGTACTTC
>TRBJ2-5|15|TRBV7-9|-|-
CASSFKTGNQETQYF
TGTGCCAGCAGCTTTAAAACAGGGAACCAAGAGACCCAGTACTTC
>TRBJ2-5|16|TRBV2|many|-
CASSDPSGLYRETQYF
TGTGCCAGCAGTGATCCCAGCGGGCTATACCGGGAGACCCAGTACTTC
>TRBJ2-7|15|TRBV12-3/TRBV12-4|-|-
CASERRGRRPHEQYF
TGTGCCAGCGAGAGGAGAGGTCGGAGGCCCCACGAGCAGTACTTC
>TRBJ2-3|18|TRBV10-3|-|TRBD2
CAISETTSGVPSTDTQYF
TGTGCCATCAGTGAGACAACTAGCGGTGTTCCTAGCACAGATACGCAGTATTTT
>TRBJ2-5|17|TRBV28|many|TRBD2
CASSTSRDPRGEETQYF
TGTGCCAGCAGCACCTCCCGGGACCCCCGGGGGGAAGAGACCCAGTACTTC
>TRBJ2-1|14|TRBV29-1|few|-
CSVDNTRRYNEQFF
TGCAGCGTTGACAACACCCGCCGATACAATGAGCAGTTCTTC
>TRBJ2-5|14|TRBV10-2|many|TRBD1
CASRPGTAQETQYF
TGCGCCAGCAGACCCGGGACAGCCCAAGAGACCCAGTACTTC
>TRBJ2-7|14|TRBV3-1|few|TRBD2
CASSNPGLAHEQYF
TGTGCCAGCAGCAACCCCGGACTAGCCCACGAGCAGTACTTC
>TRBJ2-5|14|TRBV28|-|TRBD2
CASRVSGAIRTQYF
TGTGCCAGCAGGGTAAGCGGGGCCATACGGACCCAGTACTTC
>TRBJ2-7|11|TRBV28|many|-
CASRGNYEQYF
TGTGCCAGCAGAGGAAACTACGAGCAGTACTTC
>TRBJ2-2|15|TRBV7-3|many|-
CASSPDSMNTGELFF
TGTGCCAGCAGCCCGGACTCGATGAACACCGGGGAGCTGTTTTTT
>TRBJ2-7|16|TRBV7-9|many|TRBD1
CASRLRTGGNSYEQYF
TGTGCCAGCAGATTAAGGACAGGGGGGAACTCCTACGAGCAGTACTTC
>TRBJ1-1|13|TRBV6-1|few|-
CASSEAGRTEAFF
TGTGCCAGCAGTGAAGCGGGCAGAACTGAAGCTTTCTTT
>TRBJ2-5|14|TRBV7-9|many|-
CASSPIPGSETQYF
TGTGCCAGCAGCCCCATTCCAGGCTCGGAGACCCAGTACTTC
>TRBJ2-7|12|TRBV12-3/TRBV12-4|many|-
CASSIGVYEQYF
TGTGCCAGCAGTATCGGCGTCTACGAGCAGTACTTC
>TRBJ2-1|17|TRBV11-3|-|TRBD1
CASSLEILGDRYNEQFF
TGTGCCAGCAGCTTAGAGATTCTGGGGGACAGGTACAATGAGCAGTTCTTC
>TRBJ1-2|15|TRBV20-1|few|TRBD1
CSATSHRDRAYGYAF
TGCAGTGCCACGAGCCACCGGGACAGGGCCTATGGCTACGCCTTC